The next 22 T cell receptor beta chains were all read from a single sample in a study of cytotoxic CD8 clonotypes in ibrutinib-treated CLL. Sequencing used immunoSEQ multiplex PCR; TCRdb keeps in-frame clones, though not all of them. Of around 300,000 clones detected, roughly 80% appear once; the ten largest clones hold over 5.5%. This material consisted of PBMCs, taken before ibrutinib treatment. The receptors shown here come from a human donor with chronic lymphocytic leukemia.

This clone was seen a single time. The V call is TRBV7-2, the J call TRBJ1-5, with D maybe TRBD1 (6 bases). This CDR3 comprises 15 residues. In germline, CDR1 is SGHTA, CDR2 FQGNSA. The V and J ends lost 5 bases and 7 bases respectively, with 18 bases between them. CDR3 amino acids: CASSLDSAGGQPQHF. CDR3 coding DNA: TGTGCCAGCAGCCTGGACAGTGCAGGTGGACAGCCCCAGCATTTT.

The rearrangement links TRBV9 to TRBJ1-2; D might be TRBD1 (6 bases). V shed 0 bases and J shed 2 bases, with 8 bases lying between them. The germline CDR1 and CDR2 sequences are SGDLS and YYNGEE. CDR3 size: 14 residues. In DNA form, the CDR3 reads TGTGCCAGCAGCGTAGTGGACAGAAACTATGGCTACACCTTC. Translation: CASSVVDRNYGYTF.

The chain is built from TRBV4-2 and TRBJ1-3, with TRBD1 identical over 8 bases. With 2 bases clipped from V and 0 bases from J, the junction kept 6 bases outside the gene matches. CDR1 and CDR2 (germline): LGHNA, YNFKEQ. This CDR3 is built from 17 residues. This CDR3 is CASSQRQGPSSGNTIYF. The DNA of the CDR3 is TGTGCCAGCAGCCAAAGACAGGGGCCAAGCTCTGGAAACACCATATATTTT.

This chain links TRBV27 with TRBJ2-3; 7 positions agree with TRBD2. Losses at the gene ends were 3 bases for V and 4 bases for J; bases not matched to a gene: 10. The CDR3 loop spans 16 amino acids. CDR1 is MNHEY, CDR2 SMNVEV, per germline (reference sequence). The CDR3 is CASSFQSAGDSDTQYF. In nucleotides, the CDR3 is TGTGCCAGCAGTTTCCAATCTGCGGGAGATTCAGATACGCAGTATTTT.

The CDR3 spells CASSLVSDSYEQYF. DNA for the CDR3: TGTGCCAGCAGCTTAGTGTCGGACTCCTACGAGCAGTACTTC. The chain joins TRBV7-8 to TRBJ2-7; D gene ambiguous. Germline-derived CDR1 and CDR2 are SGHVS and FQNEAQ. The CDR3 is 14 amino acids. Trimming left V 1 base short and J 0 bases short, with 7 bases between.

The chain employs TRBV7-3 and TRBJ2-1, with D perhaps matching TRBD1 or TRBD2 (5 bases each). The germline V gene has CDR1 SGHTA and CDR2 FQGTGA. V was shortened by 5 bases and J by 7 bases, with 6 bases between the two germline ends. The CDR3 length is 11 residues. CDR3 loop: CASSGGNEQFF. CDR3 in DNA: TGTGCCAGCAGCGGGGGAAATGAGCAGTTCTTC.

This chain links TRBV6-1 with TRBJ1-5, with D unclear. Trimming removed 4 bases at V and 0 bases at J, with 7 bases between. This CDR3 has 14 amino acids. Germline loops: CDR1 MNHNS, CDR2 SASEGT. Here the CDR3 DNA reads TGTGCCAGCAGTGGACACCTTAGCAATCAGCCCCAGCATTTT. This codes for CASSGHLSNQPQHF.

This clone showed up just a few times. J is TRBJ2-3 and V is TRBV19; 14 bases align to TRBD2. This CDR3 contains 17 residues. V shed 4 bases and J 1 base; nucleotides not matched to a gene: 4. CDR1 and CDR2 (germline): LNHDA, SQIVND (reference sequence). The CDR3 loop reads CASSRLAGGPGTDTQYF. The CDR3 nucleotides are TGTGCCAGTAGTAGACTAGCGGGAGGGCCCGGCACAGATACGCAGTATTTT.

The V call is TRBV6-5, the J call TRBJ2-1; 12 bases align to TRBD2. The CDR3 totals 16 residues. J gave up 8 bases and V 0 bases, and 5 bases lay outside the gene matches. Germline loops: CDR1 MNHEY, CDR2 SVGAGI. The CDR3 DNA is TGTGCCAGCAGTTACTCCCTAGCGGGAGGGATCTATGAGCAGTTCTTC. Its translation: CASSYSLAGGIYEQFF.

This clone was seen a single time. The chain is built from TRBV2 and TRBJ2-7; 12 positions match TRBD2. Germline V gene data show CDR1 as SNHLY and CDR2 as FYNNEI. This CDR3 spans 16 amino acids. Trimming cost V 7 bases and J 3 bases; bases outside gene matches: 10. This CDR3 is CASKTAGTSGFYEQYF. In nucleotides, the CDR3 is TGTGCCAGCAAAACTGCCGGGACTAGCGGGTTCTACGAGCAGTACTTC.

As regards this clone: The identical CDR3 is also encoded by other nucleotide sequences in the sample. The chain joins TRBV18 to TRBJ2-7; D is undetermined. CDR3 length: 11 amino acids. The V gene's germline CDR1 is KGHSH and CDR2 LQKENI. V was clipped by 2 bases and J by 3 bases, with 2 bases between them. CDR3 region: CASSPDYEQYF. CDR3 nucleotide sequence: TGTGCCAGCTCACCAGACTACGAGCAGTACTTC.

The chain joins TRBV4-3 to TRBJ2-5, with D perhaps given as TRBD1 or TRBD2 (7 bases each). Deletions cut 0 bases from V and 5 bases from J, with 13 bases between. Germline assignment: CDR1 LGHNA and CDR2 YSLEER. This CDR3 spans 15 amino acids. CDR3 nucleotide sequence: TGCGCCAGCAGCCAAGAGGACAGGCGGGGGGAGACCCAGTACTTC. Protein: CASSQEDRRGETQYF.

This chain connects TRBV19 to TRBJ2-5, with 7 positions matching TRBD2. Germline V gives CDR1 LNHDA, CDR2 SQIVND (reference sequence). The ends lost 10 bases at V and 0 bases at J; junction bases unmatched: 5. The CDR3 is 13 amino acids. The CDR3 loop is CATRRGYQETQYF. CDR3 DNA: TGTGCCACCCGGCGGGGGTACCAAGAGACCCAGTACTTC.

This chain connects TRBV28 to TRBJ2-1; 7 nucleotides align to TRBD1. Germline CDR1 and CDR2: MDHEN and SYDVKM. This CDR3 contains 14 residues. V was pared by 2 bases and J by 10 bases, with 8 bases of the junction left unmatched. CDR3 nucleotide sequence: TGTGCCAGCAGTTTACCCCCGACAGGGACAGAGCAGTTCTTC. Protein: CASSLPPTGTEQFF.

This chain connects TRBV29-1 to TRBJ2-2; TRBD1 agrees at 8 bases. The CDR3 extends over 14 amino acids. CDR1 and CDR2 (germline): SQVTM, ANQGSEA. The V gene end was trimmed by 6 bases and the J gene end by 7 bases; junction bases not matched to a gene: 10. This chain's CDR3 is CSVSKQGAVGELFF. The CDR3 nucleotides read TGCAGCGTCTCCAAGCAGGGGGCAGTCGGGGAGCTGTTTTTT.

The rearrangement links TRBV28 to TRBJ2-1; 8 bases map to TRBD1. Looked up from germline, CDR1 is MDHEN and CDR2 is SYDVKM. This CDR3 contains 14 residues. Trimming cost V 8 bases and J 7 bases; bases outside gene matches: 10. Here the CDR3 reads CASDRGASQNEQFF. As DNA, the CDR3 is TGTGCCAGCGACAGGGGCGCAAGTCAGAATGAGCAGTTCTTC.

The chain links TRBV7-2 to TRBJ1-3; 7 positions agree with TRBD1. The V gene end was trimmed by 6 bases and the J gene end by 3 bases; junction bases not matched to a gene: 8. The CDR3 has 15 amino acids. Germline-derived CDR1 and CDR2 are SGHTA and FQGNSA. CDR3 region: CASSPDREGGNTIYF. Written as DNA, the CDR3 is TGTGCCAGCAGTCCCGACAGGGAGGGTGGAAACACCATATATTTT.

The J gene is TRBJ2-7, the V gene TRBV4-3; TRBD2 matches at 11 bases. The germline V gene encodes CDR1 LGHNA and CDR2 YSLEER. The V gene end was trimmed by 4 bases and the J gene end by 5 bases; junction bases not matched to a gene: 7. The length of the CDR3 is 15 residues. CDR3 nucleotide sequence: TGCGCCAGCAGCCCCCGGACTAGCGGGCCGCACGAGCAGTACTTC. Translating gives CASSPRTSGPHEQYF.

This sequence joins TRBV19 and TRBJ2-7; D gene uncertain. Germline CDR1 reads LNHDA; CDR2 reads SQIVND (reference sequence). This CDR3 comprises 14 residues. Trimming took 4 bases from V and 7 from J, leaving 17 bases between them. The CDR3 spells CASSNFRTPREQYF. The CDR3 coding sequence is TGTGCCAGTAGTAATTTTAGGACCCCGCGGGAGCAGTACTTC.

In DNA form, the CDR3 reads TGTGCCAGCAGCTTGGGCTTGGTAGCGGTGAACACCGGGGAGCTGTTTTTT. Amino acid sequence: CASSLGLVAVNTGELFF. This chain joins TRBV5-6 and TRBJ2-2; D is possibly TRBD2 (6 bases). The V and J ends lost 0 bases and 1 base respectively, with 13 bases between them. CDR1 and CDR2 from the germline V gene are SGHDT and YYEEEE. The CDR3 covers 17 residues.

The chain employs TRBV4-3 and TRBJ2-3; a weak D match, TRBD2 (6 bases). Germline V gene sequence: CDR1 LGHNA, CDR2 YSLEER. The CDR3 length is 16 residues. Trimming cost V 1 base and J 2 bases, with 13 bases left between them. The CDR3 here is CASSQGGLAFTDTQYF. The CDR3 coding sequence is TGCGCCAGCAGCCAAGGAGGTCTAGCGTTCACAGATACGCAGTATTTT.

The J gene is TRBJ2-3, the V gene TRBV4-2; 9 bases align to TRBD2. Germline V gene sequence: CDR1 LGHNA, CDR2 YNFKEQ. J gave up 1 base and V 0 bases, and 11 bases lay outside the gene matches. This CDR3 has 19 amino acids. The chain's CDR3 is CASSQDYRRTSERTDTQYF. CDR3 DNA: TGTGCCAGCAGCCAAGACTACCGGCGGACTAGCGAGCGCACAGATACGCAGTATTTT.